This T cell receptor (beta chain) was captured by sequencing in a study of sequential checkpoint blockade in melanoma. Study-wide context: Each arm's sequence ended with maintenance nivolumab.

Germline CDR1 reads MNHEY; CDR2 reads SMNVEV (reference sequence). V lost 5 bases and J 6 bases, leaving 14 bases between the germline ends. CDR3 length: 14 residues. Libraries were prepared by immunoSEQ multiplex PCR; TCRdb keeps only in-frame clonotypes and omits some of them. The data show about 28,000 clones, roughly nine tenths seen once. Described treatment: randomized to nivolumab then ipilimumab (arm A) or the reverse (arm B). No patient had prior DNA-damaging chemotherapy. The genes are TRBV27 and TRBJ1-5; a possible D gene is TRBD1 (6 bases). The clonotype comes from a human donor with melanoma. The source material was CD8+ T cells sorted from blood (inferred from file names), sampled from a patient given nivolumab and ipilimumab in sequence. The CDR3 spells CASSPLQGVQPQHF. The DNA of the CDR3 is TGTGCCAGCAGTCCGCTACAGGGTGTTCAGCCCCAGCATTTT.